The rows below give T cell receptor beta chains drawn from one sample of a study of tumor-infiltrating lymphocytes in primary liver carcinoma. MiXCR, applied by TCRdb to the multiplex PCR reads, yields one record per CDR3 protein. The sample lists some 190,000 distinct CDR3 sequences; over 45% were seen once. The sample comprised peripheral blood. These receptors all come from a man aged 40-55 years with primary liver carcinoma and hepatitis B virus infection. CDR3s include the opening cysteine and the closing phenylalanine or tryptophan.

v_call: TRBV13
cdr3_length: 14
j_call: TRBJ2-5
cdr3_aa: CANSPRQGLETQYF

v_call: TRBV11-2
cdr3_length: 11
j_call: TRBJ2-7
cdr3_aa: CASSPHFEQYF

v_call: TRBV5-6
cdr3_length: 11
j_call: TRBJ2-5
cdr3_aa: CASNLEGTQYF

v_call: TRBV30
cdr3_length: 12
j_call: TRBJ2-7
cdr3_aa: CACQGMVHEQYF

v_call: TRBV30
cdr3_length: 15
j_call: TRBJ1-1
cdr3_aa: CAWNMRGQGNTEAFF

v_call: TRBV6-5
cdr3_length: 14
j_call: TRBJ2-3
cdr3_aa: CASSYGGWADTQYF

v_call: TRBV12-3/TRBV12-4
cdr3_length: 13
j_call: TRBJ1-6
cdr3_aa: CASSYRIGIPLHF

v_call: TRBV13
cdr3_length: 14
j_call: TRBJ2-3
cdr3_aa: CASSYSGPGDTQYF

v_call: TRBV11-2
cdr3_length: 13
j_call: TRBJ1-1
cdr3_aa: CASSLAPQGEAFF

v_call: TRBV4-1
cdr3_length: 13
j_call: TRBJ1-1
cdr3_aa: CASSQDYGTEAFF

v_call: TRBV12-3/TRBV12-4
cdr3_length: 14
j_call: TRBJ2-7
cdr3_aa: CASSFYRVDREQYF

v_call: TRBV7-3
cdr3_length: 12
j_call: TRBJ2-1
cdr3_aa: CASSLTGDEQFF

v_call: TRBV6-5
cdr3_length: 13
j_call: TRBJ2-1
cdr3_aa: CASSYIPGQEQSF

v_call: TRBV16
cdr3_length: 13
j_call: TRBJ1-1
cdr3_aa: CASSQWDKPEAFF

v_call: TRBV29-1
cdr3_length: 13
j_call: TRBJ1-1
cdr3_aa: CSVRTTVNTEALF

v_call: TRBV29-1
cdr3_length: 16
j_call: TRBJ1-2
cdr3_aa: CSVLFVSGGADYGYTF

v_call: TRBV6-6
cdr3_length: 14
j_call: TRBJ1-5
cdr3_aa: CASSLQGGGQPQHF

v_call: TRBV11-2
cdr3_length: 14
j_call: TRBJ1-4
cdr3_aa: CASSFGGPDEKLLF

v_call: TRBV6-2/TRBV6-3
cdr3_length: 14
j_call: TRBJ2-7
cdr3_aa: CASSYGTFSDEQYF

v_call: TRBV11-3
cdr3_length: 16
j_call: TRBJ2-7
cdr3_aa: CASSVGQHSHSYEQYF

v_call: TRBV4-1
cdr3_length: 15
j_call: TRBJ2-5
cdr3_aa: CASSQEKLARETQYF

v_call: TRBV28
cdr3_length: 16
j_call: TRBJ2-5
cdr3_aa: CASSLRLAGTQETQYF

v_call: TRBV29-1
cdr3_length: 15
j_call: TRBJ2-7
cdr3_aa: CSVVWAWTVSYEQYF